This T cell receptor beta chain was recovered during a study of cytomegalovirus exposure and HLA in healthy donors. Study results and caveats: Compared with the roughly 700-donor mean, an Asian-associated ancestry cluster reportedly had fewer N-insertions, according to a later analysis. Later on, an analysis found that several of the most significant clusters appeared to be linked to common viral pathogens, which included parvovirus B19.

With 60 Vbeta and 13 Jbeta primers, the PCR was carried out. Clones were sequenced by immunoSEQ multiplex PCR, and TCRdb holds only the in-frame ones, with some missing. This sample has 150,000 to 250,000 clones, with 65% to 85% found just once. As for this clone: As yet, its antigen is unknown.

CDR1 and CDR2 (germline): LGHNA, YSLEER. The CDR3 runs to 16 residues. V lost 0 bases to trimming and J lost 0 bases, with 9 bases between them. V gene TRBV4-3 combines with J gene TRBJ1-3, with D possibly TRBD1 on 6 matching bases. Sequencing used PBMCs. The origin of this receptor is a boy aged 2 to 9 in good health and CMV-seronegative. CDR3 amino acids: CASSQETGYSGNTIYF. The DNA of the CDR3 is TGCGCCAGCAGCCAAGAGACAGGATACTCTGGAAACACCATATATTTT.